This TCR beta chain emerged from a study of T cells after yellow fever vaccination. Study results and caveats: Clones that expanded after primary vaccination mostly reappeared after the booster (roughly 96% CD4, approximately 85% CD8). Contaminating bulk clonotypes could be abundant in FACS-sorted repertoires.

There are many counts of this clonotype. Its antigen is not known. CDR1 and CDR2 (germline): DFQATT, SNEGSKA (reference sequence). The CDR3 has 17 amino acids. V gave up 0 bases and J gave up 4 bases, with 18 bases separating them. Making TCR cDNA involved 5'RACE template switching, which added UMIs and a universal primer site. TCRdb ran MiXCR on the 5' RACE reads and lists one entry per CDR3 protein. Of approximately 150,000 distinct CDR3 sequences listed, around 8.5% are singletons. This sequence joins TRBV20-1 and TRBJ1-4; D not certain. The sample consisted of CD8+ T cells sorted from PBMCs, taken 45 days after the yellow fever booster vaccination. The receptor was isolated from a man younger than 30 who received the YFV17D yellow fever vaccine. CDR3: CSARDVWAAELNEKLFF. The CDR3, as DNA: TGCAGTGCTAGAGATGTATGGGCGGCGGAGCTTAATGAAAAACTGTTTTTT.